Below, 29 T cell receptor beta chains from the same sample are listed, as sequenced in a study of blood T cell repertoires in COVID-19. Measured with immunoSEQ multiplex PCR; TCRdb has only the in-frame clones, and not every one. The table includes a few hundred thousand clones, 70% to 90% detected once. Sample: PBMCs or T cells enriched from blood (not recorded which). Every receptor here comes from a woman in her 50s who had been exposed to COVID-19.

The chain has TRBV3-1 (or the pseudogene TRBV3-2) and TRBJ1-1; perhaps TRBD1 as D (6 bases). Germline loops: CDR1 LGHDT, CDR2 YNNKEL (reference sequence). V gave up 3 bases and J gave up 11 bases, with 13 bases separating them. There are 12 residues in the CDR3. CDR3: CASSQPDSKAFF. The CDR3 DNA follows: TGTGCCAGCAGCCAGCCGGACAGTAAGGCTTTCTTT.

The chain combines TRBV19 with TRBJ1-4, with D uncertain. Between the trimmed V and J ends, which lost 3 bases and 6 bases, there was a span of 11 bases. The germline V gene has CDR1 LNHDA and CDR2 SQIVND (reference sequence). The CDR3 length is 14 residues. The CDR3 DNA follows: TGTGCCAGTAGTATGGGCAGATATTATGAAAAACTGTTTTTT. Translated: CASSMGRYYEKLFF. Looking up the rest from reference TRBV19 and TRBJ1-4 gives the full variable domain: DGGITQSPKYLFRKEGQNVTLSCEQNLNHDAMYWYRQDPGQGLRLIYYSQIVNDFQKGDIAEGYSVSREKKESFPLTVTSAQKNPTAFYLCASSMGRYYEKLFFGSGTQLSVL.

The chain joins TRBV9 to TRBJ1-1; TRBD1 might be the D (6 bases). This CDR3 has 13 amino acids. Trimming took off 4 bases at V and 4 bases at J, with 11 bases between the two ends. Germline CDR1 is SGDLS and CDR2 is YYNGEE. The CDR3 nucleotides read TGTGCCAGCAGCCCAGGACAGTCCACTGAAGCTTTCTTT. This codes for CASSPGQSTEAFF.

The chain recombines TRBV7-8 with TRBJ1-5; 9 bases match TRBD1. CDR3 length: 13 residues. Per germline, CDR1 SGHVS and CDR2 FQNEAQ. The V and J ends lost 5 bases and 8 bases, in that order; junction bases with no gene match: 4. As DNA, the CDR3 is TGTGCCAGCAGCCGCGACAGGGGGGAGCCCCAGCATTTT. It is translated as CASSRDRGEPQHF.

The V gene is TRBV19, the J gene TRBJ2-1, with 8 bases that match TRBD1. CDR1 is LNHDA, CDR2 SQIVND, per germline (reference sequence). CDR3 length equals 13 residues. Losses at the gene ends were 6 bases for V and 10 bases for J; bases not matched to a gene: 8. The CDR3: CASRADRGGEQFF. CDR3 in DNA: TGTGCCAGTAGAGCCGACAGGGGAGGCGAGCAGTTCTTC. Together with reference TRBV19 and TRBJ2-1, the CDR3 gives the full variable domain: DGGITQSPKYLFRKEGQNVTLSCEQNLNHDAMYWYRQDPGQGLRLIYYSQIVNDFQKGDIAEGYSVSREKKESFPLTVTSAQKNPTAFYLCASRADRGGEQFFGPGTRLTVL.

CDR3 in DNA: TGTGCCAGCAGTTTATCGTCAGGCGTCAATCAGCCCCAGCATTTT. Its translation is CASSLSSGVNQPQHF. This chain joins TRBV27 and TRBJ1-5; the D is unclear. Germline V CDR1 and CDR2: MNHEY, SMNVEV (reference sequence). The CDR3 extends over 15 amino acids. V was shortened by 0 bases and J by 3 bases, with 9 bases between the two germline ends.

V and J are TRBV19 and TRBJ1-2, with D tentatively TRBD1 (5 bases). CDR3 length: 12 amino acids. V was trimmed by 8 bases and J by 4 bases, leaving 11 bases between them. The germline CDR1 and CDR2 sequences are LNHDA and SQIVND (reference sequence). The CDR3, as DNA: TGTGCCAGTTCATCCAGGGTCTATGGCTACACCTTC. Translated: CASSSRVYGYTF.

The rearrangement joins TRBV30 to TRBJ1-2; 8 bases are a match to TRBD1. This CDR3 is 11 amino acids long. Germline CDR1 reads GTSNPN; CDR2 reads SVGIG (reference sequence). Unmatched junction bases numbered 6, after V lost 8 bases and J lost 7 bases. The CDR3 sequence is CAGGQGGGYTF. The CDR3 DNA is TGTGCCGGCGGACAGGGAGGTGGCTACACCTTC.

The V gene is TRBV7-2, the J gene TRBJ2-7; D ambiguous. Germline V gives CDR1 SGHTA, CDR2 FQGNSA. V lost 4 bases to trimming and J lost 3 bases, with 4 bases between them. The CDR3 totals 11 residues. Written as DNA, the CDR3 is TGTGCCAGCAGCTCTCTCTACGAGCAGTACTTC. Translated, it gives CASSSLYEQYF. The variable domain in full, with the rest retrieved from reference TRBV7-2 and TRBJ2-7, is GAGVSQSPSNKVTEKGKDVELRCDPISGHTALYWYRQSLGQGLEFLIYFQGNSAPDKSGLPSDRFSAERTGGSVSTLTIQRTQQEDSAVYLCASSSLYEQYFGPGTRLTVT.

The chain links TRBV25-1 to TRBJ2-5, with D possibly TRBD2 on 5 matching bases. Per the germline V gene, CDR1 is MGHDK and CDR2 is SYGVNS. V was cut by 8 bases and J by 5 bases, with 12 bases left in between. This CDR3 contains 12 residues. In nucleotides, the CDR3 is TGTGCCAGCGGACTGAGATGGGAGACCCAGTACTTC. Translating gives CASGLRWETQYF.

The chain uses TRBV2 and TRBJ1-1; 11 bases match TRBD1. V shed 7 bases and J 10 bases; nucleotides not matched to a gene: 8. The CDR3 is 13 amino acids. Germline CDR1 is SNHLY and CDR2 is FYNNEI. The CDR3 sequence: CASTRTGGVGAFF. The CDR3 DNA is TGTGCCAGCACCCGGACAGGGGGCGTTGGAGCTTTCTTT.

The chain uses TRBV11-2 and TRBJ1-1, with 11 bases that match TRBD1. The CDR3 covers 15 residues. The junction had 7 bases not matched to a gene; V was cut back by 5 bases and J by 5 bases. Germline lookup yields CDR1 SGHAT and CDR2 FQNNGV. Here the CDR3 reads CASSRDRGWYTEAFF. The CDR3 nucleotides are TGTGCCAGCAGCCGGGACAGGGGGTGGTATACTGAAGCTTTCTTT.

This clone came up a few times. The CDR3 region is CASSLSSGNYNEQFF. CDR3 coding DNA: TGTGCCAGCAGCCTTAGTAGCGGGAACTACAATGAGCAGTTCTTC. The chain links TRBV9 to TRBJ2-1; TRBD2 agrees at 8 bases. The CDR3 has 15 amino acids. The J segment lost 3 bases and the V segment lost 4 bases, leaving 6 bases of the junction unmatched. Germline values: CDR1 SGDLS, CDR2 YYNGEE.

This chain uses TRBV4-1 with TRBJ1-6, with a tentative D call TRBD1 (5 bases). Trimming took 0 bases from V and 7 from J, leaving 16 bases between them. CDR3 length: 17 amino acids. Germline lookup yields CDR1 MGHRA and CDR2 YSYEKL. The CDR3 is CASSQDGGLGLNSPLHF. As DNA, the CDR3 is TGCGCCAGCAGCCAAGATGGGGGGTTGGGATTGAATTCACCCCTCCACTTT.

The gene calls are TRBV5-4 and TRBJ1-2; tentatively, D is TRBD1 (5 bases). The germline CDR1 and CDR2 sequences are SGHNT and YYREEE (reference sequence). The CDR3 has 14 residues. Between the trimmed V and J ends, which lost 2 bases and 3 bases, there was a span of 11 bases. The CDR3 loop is CASSFGGDDYGYTF. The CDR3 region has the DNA TGTGCCAGCAGCTTTGGGGGGGATGACTATGGCTACACCTTC.

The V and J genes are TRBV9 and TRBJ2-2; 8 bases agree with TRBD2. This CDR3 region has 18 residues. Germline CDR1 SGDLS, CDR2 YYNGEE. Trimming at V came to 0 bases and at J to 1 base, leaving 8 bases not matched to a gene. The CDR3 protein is CASSVASGLAGNTGELFF. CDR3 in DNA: TGTGCCAGCAGCGTAGCTTCTGGGCTAGCGGGGAACACCGGGGAGCTGTTTTTT.

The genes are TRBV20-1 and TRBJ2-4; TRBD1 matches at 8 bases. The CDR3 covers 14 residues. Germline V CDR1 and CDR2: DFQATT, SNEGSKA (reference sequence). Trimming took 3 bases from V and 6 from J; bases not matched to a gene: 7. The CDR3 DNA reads TGCAGTGCTAGTCGTCAGACAGGGGTAAACATTCAGTACTTC. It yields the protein CSASRQTGVNIQYF.

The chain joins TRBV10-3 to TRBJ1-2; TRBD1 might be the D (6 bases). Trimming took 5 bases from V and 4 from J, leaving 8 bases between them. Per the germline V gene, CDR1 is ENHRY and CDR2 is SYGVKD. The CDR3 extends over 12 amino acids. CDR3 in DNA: TGTGCCATCAGTCCGGACAGCTATGGCTACACCTTC. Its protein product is CAISPDSYGYTF.

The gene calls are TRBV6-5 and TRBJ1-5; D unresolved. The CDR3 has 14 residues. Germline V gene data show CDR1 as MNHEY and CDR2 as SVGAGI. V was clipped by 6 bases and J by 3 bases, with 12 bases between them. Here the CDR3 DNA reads TGTGCCAGCAGGCCCGGGTCCTTCAATCAGCCCCAGCATTTT. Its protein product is CASRPGSFNQPQHF.

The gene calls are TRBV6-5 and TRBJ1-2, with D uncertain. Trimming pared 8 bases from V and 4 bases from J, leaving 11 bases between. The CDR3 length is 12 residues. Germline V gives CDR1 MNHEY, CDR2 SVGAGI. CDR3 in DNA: TGTGCCAGCGCAAGGGAGTCCTATGGCTACACCTTC. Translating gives CASARESYGYTF.

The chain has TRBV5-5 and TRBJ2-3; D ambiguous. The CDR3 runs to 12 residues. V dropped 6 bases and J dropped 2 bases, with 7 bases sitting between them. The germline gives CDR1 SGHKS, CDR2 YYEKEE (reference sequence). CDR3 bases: TGTGCCAGCACCCAAGCCACAGATACGCAGTATTTT. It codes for CASTQATDTQYF.

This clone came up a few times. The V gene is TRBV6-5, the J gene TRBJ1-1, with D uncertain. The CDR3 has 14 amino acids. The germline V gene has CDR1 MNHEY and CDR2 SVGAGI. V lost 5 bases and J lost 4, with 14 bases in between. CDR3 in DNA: TGTGCCAGCAGTCCCCGACATGCCCTCACTGAAGCTTTCTTT. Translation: CASSPRHALTEAFF.

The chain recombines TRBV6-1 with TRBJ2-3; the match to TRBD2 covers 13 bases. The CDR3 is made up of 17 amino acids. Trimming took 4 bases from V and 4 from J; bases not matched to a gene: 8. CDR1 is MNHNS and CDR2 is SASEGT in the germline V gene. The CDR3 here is CASSVTSGGAGADTQYF. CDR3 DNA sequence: TGTGCCAGCAGTGTCACTAGCGGGGGGGCCGGGGCAGATACGCAGTATTTT.

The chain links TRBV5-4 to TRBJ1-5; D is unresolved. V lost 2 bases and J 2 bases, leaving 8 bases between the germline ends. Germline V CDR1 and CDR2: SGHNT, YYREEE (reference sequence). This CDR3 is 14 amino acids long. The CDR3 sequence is CASSFAGGNQPQHF. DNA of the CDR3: TGTGCCAGCAGCTTCGCCGGGGGCAATCAGCCCCAGCATTTT. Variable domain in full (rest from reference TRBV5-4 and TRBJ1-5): ETGVTQSPTHLIKTRGQQVTLRCSSQSGHNTVSWYQQALGQGPQFIFQYYREEENGRGNFPPRFSGLQFPNYSSELNVNALELDDSALYLCASSFAGGNQPQHFGDGTRLSIL.

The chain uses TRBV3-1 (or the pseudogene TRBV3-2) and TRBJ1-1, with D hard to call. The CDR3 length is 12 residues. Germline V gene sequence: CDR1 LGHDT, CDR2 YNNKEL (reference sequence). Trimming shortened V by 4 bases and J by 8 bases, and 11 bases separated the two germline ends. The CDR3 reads CASSLLPGEAFF. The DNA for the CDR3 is TGTGCCAGCAGCCTGTTACCGGGAGAAGCTTTCTTT.

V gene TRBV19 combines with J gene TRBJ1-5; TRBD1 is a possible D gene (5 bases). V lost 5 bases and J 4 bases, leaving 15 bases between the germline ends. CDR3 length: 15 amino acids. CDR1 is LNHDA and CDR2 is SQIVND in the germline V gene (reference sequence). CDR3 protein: CASSVTGVGNQPQHF. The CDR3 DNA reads TGTGCCAGTAGTGTGACGGGGGTGGGGAATCAGCCCCAGCATTTT.

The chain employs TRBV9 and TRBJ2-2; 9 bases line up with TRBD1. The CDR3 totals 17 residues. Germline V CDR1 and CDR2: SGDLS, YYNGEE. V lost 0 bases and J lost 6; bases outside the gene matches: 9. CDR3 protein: CASSVATGGFVAGELFF. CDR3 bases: TGTGCCAGCAGCGTAGCTACAGGGGGCTTTGTGGCCGGGGAGCTGTTTTTT.

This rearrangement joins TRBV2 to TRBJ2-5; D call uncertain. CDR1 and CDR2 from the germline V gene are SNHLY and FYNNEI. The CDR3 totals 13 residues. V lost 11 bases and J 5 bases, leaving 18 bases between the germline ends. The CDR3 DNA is TGTGCCGTGCGGTACGATGGTAGGGAGACCCAGTACTTC. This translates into CAVRYDGRETQYF.

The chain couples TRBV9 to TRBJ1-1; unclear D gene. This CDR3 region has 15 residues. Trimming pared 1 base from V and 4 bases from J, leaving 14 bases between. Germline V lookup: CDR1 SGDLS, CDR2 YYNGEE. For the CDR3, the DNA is TGTGCCAGCAGCGTACTCGAGAGCCAAACCACTGAAGCTTTCTTT. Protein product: CASSVLESQTTEAFF. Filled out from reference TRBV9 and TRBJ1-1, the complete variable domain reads DSGVTQTPKHLITATGQRVTLRCSPRSGDLSVYWYQQSLDQGLQFLIQYYNGEERAKGNILERFSAQQFPDLHSELNLSSLELGDSALYFCASSVLESQTTEAFFGQGTRLTVV.